The 27 T cell receptor beta chains below come from one sample, sequenced in a study of OX40 agonist ivuxolimab in advanced cancers. The library was obtained by the immunoSEQ multiplex PCR assay. Drawn from immuneACCESS, this table holds only the in-frame rearrangements with V and J called that TCRdb kept. Clones are partly lost; checked studies trace under half to an unresolved V gene and leave the rest unexplained. This sample is represented by about 83,000 clones; roughly 80% of them were singletons. Of the sample, approximately 2% is held by the ten largest clones. Sequencing used CD4+ or CD8+ T cells sorted from blood, obtained in a trial of the OX40 agonist ivuxolimab. The receptors shown here come from an adult with an advanced solid tumor such as melanoma, head and neck, liver or kidney cancer.

The V call is TRBV19, the J call TRBJ1-5; the D is unclear. This CDR3 has 13 amino acids. CDR1 is LNHDA, CDR2 SQIVND, per germline (reference sequence). Trimming took 10 bases from V and 7 from J, leaving 17 bases between them. CDR3 protein: CATRRTAEQPQHF. The CDR3 DNA is TGTGCCACCAGAAGGACGGCCGAGCAGCCCCAGCATTTT.

This clone was observed once. One end of the junction does not line up with germline, which may come from a read error. The chain links TRBV5-3 to TRBJ1-5, with TRBD1 as a possible D gene (6 bases). TRBV5-3 is placed among ORFs of uncertain function. This CDR3 is built from 15 residues. DNA for the CDR3: TGTGCCAGCAGCTTACAGGGAGTGAGCAATCAGCCCCAGCATTTT. This gives the protein CASSLQGVSNQPQHF.

This clone has a handful of counts. This rearrangement joins TRBV20-1 to TRBJ1-1; D is undetermined. Germline V lookup: CDR1 DFQATT, CDR2 SNEGSKA (reference sequence). This CDR3 is 11 amino acids long. V was shortened by 6 bases and J by 1 base, with 6 bases between the two germline ends. The CDR3 loop reads CSARANTEAFF. The CDR3 DNA is TGCAGTGCAAGGGCGAACACTGAAGCTTTCTTT.

The genes are TRBV19 and TRBJ1-2, with a possible D match to TRBD1 (5 bases). The V gene lost 3 bases and the J gene lost 5 bases, with 22 bases spanning the gap. CDR3 length: 17 residues. Germline assignment: CDR1 LNHDA and CDR2 SQIVND (reference sequence). CDR3 amino acids: CASSIGVDAAGLYGYTF. For the CDR3, the DNA is TGTGCCAGTAGTATTGGGGTTGATGCAGCAGGGCTTTATGGCTACACCTTC.

This clone was seen only once. J is TRBJ1-2 and V is TRBV2, with 9 bases fitting TRBD1. Germline CDR1 reads SNHLY; CDR2 reads FYNNEI. There are 15 residues in the CDR3. Trimming took 8 bases from V and 4 from J; bases not matched to a gene: 11. CDR3: CASGPPDRGTYGYTF. CDR3 nucleotide sequence: TGTGCCAGCGGTCCCCCTGACAGGGGGACCTATGGCTACACCTTC.

J is TRBJ1-6 and V is TRBV19; possible D gene TRBD1, 5 bases. The ends were cut back, 11 bases at V and 4 bases at J, with 9 bases in the middle. Germline assignment: CDR1 LNHDA and CDR2 SQIVND (reference sequence). This CDR3 contains 12 residues. The CDR3: CAGGGYNSPLHF. CDR3 nucleotide sequence: TGTGCCGGGGGAGGGTATAATTCACCCCTCCACTTT.

This clone was counted only a few times. The chain couples TRBV15 to TRBJ1-1; maybe TRBD1 (5 bases). This CDR3 spans 17 amino acids. Germline V gene lookup returns CDR1 LNHNV and CDR2 YYDKDF (reference sequence). With 0 bases removed from V and 5 bases from J, the gap between germline ends came to 19 bases. This CDR3 is CATSRESAGSRWTEAFF. The CDR3 bases are TGTGCCACCAGCAGAGAATCAGCAGGGAGTAGGTGGACTGAAGCTTTCTTT.

This sequence joins TRBV28 and TRBJ1-5; 7 positions match TRBD1. The CDR3 is made up of 16 amino acids. Germline V gene sequence: CDR1 MDHEN, CDR2 SYDVKM. V shed 5 bases and J 1 base; nucleotides not matched to a gene: 8. The CDR3 DNA is TGTGCCAGCAGTATTACAGGGGTGGGGAGCAATCAGCCCCAGCATTTT. Translation gives CASSITGVGSNQPQHF.

The J gene is TRBJ1-6, the V gene TRBV28, with 9 nucleotides matching TRBD1. V was pared by 6 bases and J by 7 bases, with 10 bases of the junction left unmatched. CDR3 size: 16 residues. The germline CDR1 and CDR2 sequences are MDHEN and SYDVKM. The CDR3 region has the DNA TGTGCCAGCAGCATGGGACAGGGCGGGTTGAATTCACCCCTCCACTTT. This encodes CASSMGQGGLNSPLHF.

The rearrangement links TRBV7-9 to TRBJ2-7, with D unresolved. The V and J ends lost 5 bases and 8 bases respectively, with 19 bases between them. CDR3 length: 14 residues. The germline gives CDR1 SEHNR, CDR2 FQNEAQ (reference sequence). CDR3 bases: TGTGCCAGCAGCCCTACGAACACAGTGACCAAGCAGTACTTC. Its translation: CASSPTNTVTKQYF. The full variable domain, in which reference TRBV7-9 and TRBJ2-7 provide the parts outside the CDR3, is DTGVSQNPRHKITKRGQNVTFRCDPISEHNRLYWYRQTLGQGPEFLTYFQNEAQLEKSRLLSDRFSAERPKGSFSTLEIQRTEQGDSAMYLCASSPTNTVTKQYFGPGTRLTVT.

This clone occurred a few times. This rearrangement joins TRBV2 to TRBJ1-5; no definite D call. This CDR3 contains 15 residues. Germline V CDR1 and CDR2: SNHLY, FYNNEI. V was pared by 3 bases and J by 0 bases, with 9 bases between. The chain's CDR3 is CASSDESNSNQPQHF. Here the CDR3 DNA reads TGTGCCAGCAGTGATGAGAGTAATAGCAATCAGCCCCAGCATTTT.

This chain links TRBV5-6 with TRBJ2-7; TRBD1 aligns across 9 bases. The trim removed 2 bases at V and 6 bases at J, leaving 6 bases unmatched. The CDR3 spans 14 residues. Germline-derived CDR1 and CDR2 are SGHDT and YYEEEE. CDR3 residues: CASSFDRGAGEQYF. The CDR3 bases are TGTGCCAGCAGCTTTGACAGGGGGGCCGGCGAGCAGTACTTC.

This chain links TRBV7-3 with TRBJ2-2, with no clear D. The CDR3 runs 13 residues. The V end was cut by 4 bases, the J end by 4 bases, with 7 bases between. Germline values: CDR1 SGHTA, CDR2 FQGTGA. The CDR3 protein is CASSSTSTGELFF. The DNA for the CDR3 is TGTGCCAGCAGCTCCACATCCACCGGGGAGCTGTTTTTT.

The chain couples TRBV5-1 to TRBJ1-4, with unresolved D. Germline V gives CDR1 SGHRS, CDR2 YFSETQ. V lost 4 bases and J 5 bases, leaving 9 bases between the germline ends. The CDR3 runs to 13 residues. The DNA for the CDR3 is TGCGCCAGCAGCCTCCAGGAGAATGAAAAACTGTTTTTT. Translated, it gives CASSLQENEKLFF.

The V gene is TRBV28, the J gene TRBJ1-1; tentative D call: TRBD1 (6 bases). From germline, CDR1 is MDHEN and CDR2 SYDVKM. This CDR3 region has 17 residues. Trimming took off 3 bases at V and 1 base at J, with 18 bases between the two ends. CDR3 amino acids: CASSLVGGNLKNTEAFF. The CDR3 bases are TGTGCCAGCAGTTTGGTGGGGGGCAACCTGAAGAACACTGAAGCTTTCTTT.

This sequence joins TRBV10-3 and TRBJ2-3; D is unresolved. The CDR3 is 12 residues long. Germline V lookup: CDR1 ENHRY, CDR2 SYGVKD. V was trimmed by 0 bases and J by 6 bases, leaving 4 bases between them. CDR3 sequence reads: CAISESADTQYF. The CDR3 DNA sequence: TGTGCCATCAGTGAGTCGGCGGATACGCAGTATTTT.

This clone was picked up a small number of times. J is TRBJ2-4 and V is TRBV7-9; the D is unclear. Germline CDR1 SEHNR, CDR2 FQNEAQ (reference sequence). Trimming pared 7 bases from V and 0 bases from J, leaving 13 bases between. The CDR3 has 15 amino acids. CDR3 in amino acids: CASNRITEAKNIQYF. The CDR3 DNA sequence: TGTGCCAGCAACAGAATAACAGAAGCCAAAAACATTCAGTACTTC.

The gene calls are TRBV28 and TRBJ2-7; 7 nucleotides line up with TRBD1. The CDR3 runs to 17 residues. In germline, CDR1 is MDHEN, CDR2 SYDVKM. J was trimmed by 5 bases and V by 3 bases; bases with no gene match: 16. The CDR3 DNA is TGTGCCAGCAGTTTCCTCGAGGTGGGACAGCACCTCAACGAGCAGTACTTC. The encoded protein is CASSFLEVGQHLNEQYF. The full variable domain, its missing parts supplied by reference TRBV28 and TRBJ2-7, is DVKVTQSSRYLVKRTGEKVFLECVQDMDHENMFWYRQDPGLGLRLIYFSYDVKMKEKGDIPEGYSVSREKKERFSLILESASTNQTSMYLCASSFLEVGQHLNEQYFGPGTRLTVT.

The chain recombines TRBV7-2 with TRBJ1-1; D might be TRBD1 (5 bases). V gave up 3 bases and J gave up 3 bases, with 11 bases separating them. The CDR3 contains 14 residues. Germline V CDR1 and CDR2: SGHTA, FQGNSA. The CDR3 nucleotides read TGTGCCAGCAGCTTTACTGGGGGGGACACTGAAGCTTTCTTT. Translating it yields CASSFTGGDTEAFF.

This clone was seen once. V gene TRBV30 combines with J gene TRBJ1-3; tentatively, D is TRBD1 (5 bases). Germline V gene sequence: CDR1 GTSNPN, CDR2 SVGIG (reference sequence). The length of the CDR3 is 12 residues. V dropped 6 bases and J dropped 0 bases, with 6 bases sitting between them. CDR3 DNA sequence: TGTGCCTGCGACAGCTCTGGAAACACCATATATTTT. Encoded protein: CACDSSGNTIYF.

V and J are TRBV2 and TRBJ1-5, with 9 bases that match TRBD1. The CDR3 covers 17 residues. Germline CDR1 SNHLY, CDR2 FYNNEI. Losses at the gene ends were 2 bases for V and 3 bases for J; bases not matched to a gene: 8. CDR3 DNA: TGTGCCAGCAGTGAACTTAGGGGACAGGGCTTCAATCAGCCCCAGCATTTT. Protein product: CASSELRGQGFNQPQHF.

The chain uses TRBV7-2 and TRBJ2-7, with no clear D. Looked up from germline, CDR1 is SGHTA and CDR2 is FQGNSA. With 5 bases removed from V and 3 bases from J, the gap between germline ends came to 8 bases. There are 12 residues in the CDR3. The CDR3 DNA reads TGTGCCAGCAGCGCGACACGCTACGAGCAGTACTTC. This gives the protein CASSATRYEQYF. Drawing the rest from reference TRBV7-2 and TRBJ2-7, the complete variable domain is GAGVSQSPSNKVTEKGKDVELRCDPISGHTALYWYRQSLGQGLEFLIYFQGNSAPDKSGLPSDRFSAERTGGSVSTLTIQRTQQEDSAVYLCASSATRYEQYFGPGTRLTVT.

The chain joins TRBV30 to TRBJ1-4; no reliable D call. This CDR3 has 14 amino acids. Germline V lookup: CDR1 GTSNPN, CDR2 SVGIG (reference sequence). V lost 1 base and J lost 7, with 13 bases in between. The CDR3 DNA follows: TGTGCCTGGAGTGGCTTTAAATCGGGTGAAAAACTGTTTTTT. Protein: CAWSGFKSGEKLFF.

This chain uses TRBV27 with TRBJ1-1; D is perhaps TRBD1 (5 bases). From germline, CDR1 is MNHEY and CDR2 SMNVEV (reference sequence). This CDR3 comprises 16 residues. V dropped 2 bases and J dropped 10 bases, with 23 bases sitting between them. CDR3 sequence (DNA): TGTGCCAGCAGTTTAACGGGCAACGGGACGCCGGGGATAGCTTTCTTT. This sequence encodes CASSLTGNGTPGIAFF.

The chain joins TRBV5-4 to TRBJ2-7; weak D call: TRBD1 (6 bases). Germline values: CDR1 SGHNT, CDR2 YYREEE (reference sequence). V was cut by 0 bases and J by 4 bases, with 11 bases left in between. The CDR3 is made up of 14 amino acids. CDR3 sequence (DNA): TGTGCCAGCAGCTTGGCGGGGACACAGTACGAGCAGTACTTC. Its translation is CASSLAGTQYEQYF.

The chain links TRBV18 to TRBJ1-3, with a weak D call TRBD1 (6 bases). Germline CDR1 reads KGHSH; CDR2 reads LQKENI. Trimming removed 6 bases from V and 1 base from J, with 10 bases in between. The CDR3 is 14 amino acids. CDR3 sequence reads: CASSPTGSGNTIYF. As DNA, the CDR3 is TGTGCCAGCTCTCCGACAGGATCTGGAAACACCATATATTTT. The complete variable domain, with remaining parts taken from reference TRBV18 and TRBJ1-3, reads NAGVMQNPRHLVRRRGQEARLRCSPMKGHSHVYWYRQLPEEGLKFMVYLQKENIIDESGMPKERFSAEFPKEGPSILRIQQVVRGDSAAYFCASSPTGSGNTIYFGEGSWLTVV.

In this sample, this clone turned up once. The chain recombines TRBV5-1 with TRBJ2-5; possibly TRBD2 for D (7 bases). Germline CDR1 SGHRS, CDR2 YFSETQ. V dropped 2 bases and J dropped 5 bases, with 22 bases sitting between them. CDR3 length: 17 amino acids. For the CDR3, the DNA is TGCGCCAGCAGCTTTGGCGTGGGGGGGCCACGGGAGGAGACCCAGTACTTC. Amino acids: CASSFGVGGPREETQYF.